Presented here are 17 T cell receptor beta chains from one specimen sequenced in a study of blood T cell repertoires in COVID-19. The protocol was immunoSEQ multiplex PCR, while the TCRdb copy is restricted to in-frame clones and leaves out a portion. This sample has tens of thousands of clones, with approximately 88% found just once. The sequenced sample consisted of peripheral blood. The receptors here all came from a man aged 55 to 69 with acute or convalescent COVID-19.

The V and J genes are TRBV10-3 and TRBJ1-1; perhaps TRBD1 as D (5 bases). V was pared by 0 bases and J by 7 bases, with 15 bases between. Germline V gene data show CDR1 as ENHRY and CDR2 as SYGVKD. The CDR3 has 15 amino acids. CDR3 protein: CAISESIGVPSEAFF. CDR3 DNA sequence: TGTGCCATCAGTGAGTCGATAGGGGTACCAAGTGAAGCTTTCTTT.

The J gene is TRBJ1-3, the V gene TRBV5-1, with a weak D call TRBD1 (5 bases). The CDR3 sequence is 15 residues long. The V end lost 2 bases, the J end lost 0 bases, and 9 bases lay between the germline ends. The germline V gene has CDR1 SGHRS and CDR2 YFSETQ. Here the CDR3 reads CASSLGQISGNTIYF. The CDR3 nucleotides are TGCGCCAGCAGCTTAGGACAAATCTCTGGAAACACCATATATTTT.

V usage is TRBV9 and J usage is TRBJ1-2, with D unclear. Per the germline V gene, CDR1 is SGDLS and CDR2 is YYNGEE. V shed 3 bases and J shed 1 base, with 13 bases lying between them. This CDR3 spans 15 amino acids. In DNA form, the CDR3 reads TGTGCCAGCAGCGCCGAGGGCATCCTTAACTATGGCTACACCTTC. This gives the protein CASSAEGILNYGYTF.

This clone was counted between two and nine times. V and J are TRBV3-1 (or the pseudogene TRBV3-2) and TRBJ1-6; D uncertain. The V gene's germline CDR1 is LGHDT and CDR2 YNNKEL (reference sequence). V gave up 3 bases and J gave up 0 bases, with 9 bases separating them. This CDR3 is 16 amino acids long. CDR3: CASSQMTYSYNSPLHF. CDR3 nucleotide sequence: TGTGCCAGCAGCCAGATGACATACTCCTATAATTCACCCCTCCACTTT.

This rearrangement joins TRBV9 to TRBJ1-6, with 12 bases that match TRBD1. V was clipped by 1 base and J by 13 bases; unmatched bases: 12. Germline lookup yields CDR1 SGDLS and CDR2 YYNGEE. This CDR3 is 17 amino acids long. The CDR3 DNA follows: TGTGCCAGCAGCGTATCGGGACAGGGGGCCCCTCAAAGTCCCCTCCACTTT. Translated: CASSVSGQGAPQSPLHF.

This chain connects TRBV11-2 to TRBJ1-1, with TRBD1 matching over 8 bases. Unmatched junction bases numbered 11, after V lost 0 bases and J lost 11 bases. The CDR3 has 15 residues. Germline V gene lookup returns CDR1 SGHAT and CDR2 FQNNGV. The CDR3 region has the DNA TGTGCCAGCAGCTTAGACGACAGGGGTGGGTCAAGGGCTTTCTTT. Translating gives CASSLDDRGGSRAFF.

The V and J genes are TRBV19 and TRBJ2-3; TRBD1 might be the D (5 bases). The CDR3 has 14 residues. Per the germline V gene, CDR1 is LNHDA and CDR2 is SQIVND (reference sequence). V gave up 7 bases and J gave up 4 bases, with 15 bases separating them. CDR3 region: CASKPTGLADTQYF. CDR3 in DNA: TGTGCCAGTAAACCCACAGGATTGGCAGATACGCAGTATTTT.

The chain recombines TRBV12-3 or TRBV12-4 with TRBJ1-2; D gene uncertain. This CDR3 region has 13 residues. Trimming took 3 bases from V and 2 from J, leaving 7 bases between them. The CDR3 here is CASSFVMNYGYTF. CDR3 DNA sequence: TGTGCCAGCAGTTTTGTCATGAACTATGGCTACACCTTC.

This chain connects TRBV6-5 to TRBJ2-1; TRBD1 might be the D (5 bases). Between the trimmed V and J ends, which lost 6 bases and 7 bases, there was a span of 19 bases. The CDR3 has 15 amino acids. Germline lookup yields CDR1 MNHEY and CDR2 SVGAGI. CDR3 sequence (DNA): TGTGCCAGCAGCAAGGGATGGGGCGCAAGAAATGAGCAGTTCTTC. Its protein product is CASSKGWGARNEQFF.

V usage is TRBV7-2 and J usage is TRBJ1-1; D ambiguous. This CDR3 comprises 13 residues. The V and J ends lost 5 bases and 1 base respectively, with 8 bases between them. The V gene's germline CDR1 is SGHTA and CDR2 FQGNSA. As DNA, the CDR3 is TGTGCCAGCAGCGCACATCGGAACACTGAAGCTTTCTTT. This gives the protein CASSAHRNTEAFF. The full variable domain, with the rest looked up from reference TRBV7-2 and TRBJ1-1, is GAGVSQSPSNKVTEKGKDVELRCDPISGHTALYWYRQSLGQGLEFLIYFQGNSAPDKSGLPSDRFSAERTGGSVSTLTIQRTQQEDSAVYLCASSAHRNTEAFFGQGTRLTVV.

The chain combines TRBV5-4 with TRBJ1-1; 11 nucleotides match TRBD1. The CDR3 consists of 14 residues. The germline V gene has CDR1 SGHNT and CDR2 YYREEE (reference sequence). V lost 9 bases, J lost 1 base, and 5 bases stayed unmatched. Here the CDR3 DNA reads TGTGCCACCGGGGACAGGGGGAAGAACACTGAAGCTTTCTTT. Protein product: CATGDRGKNTEAFF.

The gene calls are TRBV7-8 and TRBJ2-7, with 7 bases that match TRBD2. Per the germline V gene, CDR1 is SGHVS and CDR2 is FQNEAQ. V lost 5 bases to trimming and J lost 2 bases; unmatched junction nucleotides: 3. This CDR3 is 13 amino acids long. The CDR3: CASSAGTTYEQYF. The CDR3 coding sequence is TGTGCCAGCAGCGCCGGGACTACCTACGAGCAGTACTTC.

In its sample, this clone was seen a few times. This chain joins TRBV5-6 and TRBJ1-2; 7 bases match TRBD1. Looked up from germline, CDR1 is SGHDT and CDR2 is YYEEEE. V lost 4 bases and J lost 4; bases outside the gene matches: 4. The CDR3 consists of 13 residues. This chain's CDR3 is CASSQGGAYGYTF. As DNA, the CDR3 is TGTGCCAGCAGCCAAGGGGGCGCCTATGGCTACACCTTC.

The rearrangement joins TRBV7-2 to TRBJ1-3; D is ambiguous. The V end lost 1 base, the J end lost 0 bases, and 7 bases lay between the germline ends. Germline loops: CDR1 SGHTA, CDR2 FQGNSA. The CDR3 spans 15 residues. Here the CDR3 reads CASSLGASSGNTIYF. The CDR3 DNA reads TGTGCCAGCAGCTTAGGGGCCTCCTCTGGAAACACCATATATTTT.

V and J are TRBV30 and TRBJ1-1; no clear D gene. Germline loops: CDR1 GTSNPN, CDR2 SVGIG (reference sequence). The length of the CDR3 is 12 residues. Trimming stripped 4 bases from V and 0 bases from J, with 6 bases between. The DNA for the CDR3 is TGTGCCTGGATGGGCATGAACACTGAAGCTTTCTTT. Its protein product is CAWMGMNTEAFF. Full variable domain (remainder filled in from reference TRBV30 and TRBJ1-1): SQTIHQWPATLVQPVGSPLSLECTVEGTSNPNLYWYRQAAGRGLQLLFYSVGIGQISSEVPQNLSASRPQDRQFILSSKKLLLSDSGFYLCAWMGMNTEAFFGQGTRLTVV.

The CDR3 region is CASSLWTSGGLYNEQFF. The CDR3 nucleotides read TGTGCCAGCAGCCTATGGACTAGCGGGGGACTCTACAATGAGCAGTTCTTC. The chain is built from TRBV14 and TRBJ2-1, with TRBD2 matching 13 bases. V was clipped by 4 bases and J by 3 bases; unmatched bases: 6. Germline V gene lookup returns CDR1 SGHDN and CDR2 FVKESK. The length of the CDR3 is 17 residues.

This sequence joins TRBV7-2 and TRBJ2-7; possible D gene TRBD2, 6 bases. V was clipped by 3 bases and J by 2 bases, with 11 bases between them. CDR1 is SGHTA and CDR2 is FQGNSA in the germline V gene. There are 14 residues in the CDR3. CDR3: CASSFGRLAYEQYF. CDR3 nucleotide sequence: TGTGCCAGCAGCTTTGGCAGACTAGCCTACGAGCAGTACTTC.